A single sample is the source of the 14 T cell receptor beta chains below, sequenced in a study of yellow fever vaccine responses in identical twins. TCRdb reprocessed the RT-PCR reads via MiXCR and lists one record per CDR3 protein. Here the sample spans 780 or so distinct CDR3 sequences, 75% to 90% being singletons. Here the sequenced sample was T cells from blood (PBMCs), unsorted or a sorted subset (not recorded which), taken before or after yellow fever vaccination (not recorded which). The receptor source for this set is a female donor who received the yellow fever vaccine.

The chain couples TRBV11-3 to TRBJ2-7; no clear D. With 5 bases removed from V and 2 bases from J, the gap between germline ends came to 16 bases. The CDR3 sequence is 15 residues long. Germline CDR1 is SGHNT and CDR2 is YENEEA. The CDR3 spells CASSRQSAGTYEQYF. CDR3 nucleotides: TGTGCCAGCAGCCGTCAGTCGGCAGGAACCTACGAGCAGTACTTC.

V and J are TRBV5-1 and TRBJ2-1, with TRBD2 identical over 13 bases. The germline gives CDR1 SGHRS, CDR2 YFSETQ. V dropped 3 bases and J dropped 6; count of bases not matched to a gene: 3. This CDR3 spans 15 amino acids. Written as DNA, the CDR3 is TGCGCCAGCAGCTCCGGGACTAGCGGGATCAATGAGCAGTTCTTC. Protein: CASSSGTSGINEQFF.

This chain links TRBV18 with TRBJ2-7; 12 bases map to TRBD2. CDR3 size: 16 residues. The germline CDR1 and CDR2 sequences are KGHSH and LQKENI. The J segment lost 3 bases and the V segment lost 4 bases, leaving 7 bases of the junction unmatched. For the CDR3, the DNA is TGTGCCAGCTCACTGACTAGCGGGAGTCCCAACTACGAGCAGTACTTC. This codes for CASSLTSGSPNYEQYF.

Only one count was recorded for this clonotype. The chain carries TRBV30 and TRBJ1-1; maybe TRBD1 (6 bases). Trimming shortened V by 2 bases and J by 1 base, and 11 bases separated the two germline ends. This CDR3 has 14 amino acids. CDR1 and CDR2 (germline): GTSNPN, SVGIG (reference sequence). The CDR3: CAWSTPTGNTEAFF. For the CDR3, the DNA is TGTGCCTGGAGTACCCCGACAGGGAACACTGAAGCTTTCTTT.

This clonotype was detected only once. The V and J genes are TRBV30 and TRBJ1-2, with D tentatively TRBD1 (5 bases). This CDR3 is built from 13 residues. Trimming left V 1 base short and J 7 bases short, with 13 bases between. Looked up from germline, CDR1 is GTSNPN and CDR2 is SVGIG (reference sequence). The CDR3 protein is CAWSGTGSGGYTF. The DNA of the CDR3 is TGTGCCTGGAGTGGAACAGGTTCGGGTGGCTACACCTTC.

The CDR3 nucleotides read TGTGCCAGCAGCCTCTCATCCCGGGCAAAACTCGATGAGCAGTTCTTC. It specifies CASSLSSRAKLDEQFF. This chain uses TRBV5-6 with TRBJ2-1; no reliable D call. The CDR3 contains 16 residues. Per the germline V gene, CDR1 is SGHDT and CDR2 is YYEEEE. V dropped 4 bases and J dropped 8 bases, with 22 bases sitting between them.

This clonotype was recorded once. The gene calls are TRBV11-1 and TRBJ2-5; the match to TRBD1 covers 8 bases. V shed 4 bases and J 5 bases; nucleotides not matched to a gene: 0. The CDR3 is made up of 12 amino acids. CDR1 is SGHAT, CDR2 FQDESV, per germline (reference sequence). CDR3 sequence (DNA): TGTGCCAGCAGCTACAGGGGGGAGACCCAGTACTTC. Residues: CASSYRGETQYF. Filled out from reference TRBV11-1 and TRBJ2-5, the complete variable domain reads EAEVAQSPRYKITEKSQAVAFWCDPISGHATLYWYRQILGQGPELLVQFQDESVVDDSQLPKDRFSAERLKGVDSTLKIQPAELGDSAMYLCASSYRGETQYFGPGTRLLVL.

The V call is TRBV28, the J call TRBJ1-4; 8 bases map to TRBD1. CDR1 and CDR2 (germline): MDHEN, SYDVKM. The CDR3 totals 15 residues. Trimming cost V 6 bases and J 8 bases; bases outside gene matches: 11. The CDR3 loop is CASRSSGTGEEKLFF. The CDR3 nucleotides read TGTGCCAGCAGATCCAGCGGGACAGGAGAGGAAAAACTGTTTTTT. The complete variable domain, with remaining parts taken from reference TRBV28 and TRBJ1-4, reads DVKVTQSSRYLVKRTGEKVFLECVQDMDHENMFWYRQDPGLGLRLIYFSYDVKMKEKGDIPEGYSVSREKKERFSLILESASTNQTSMYLCASRSSGTGEEKLFFGSGTQLSVL.

V gene TRBV20-1 combines with J gene TRBJ2-2; 9 bases match TRBD2. This CDR3 spans 14 amino acids. Looked up from germline, CDR1 is DFQATT and CDR2 is SNEGSKA (reference sequence). The junction had 7 bases not matched to a gene; V was cut back by 6 bases and J by 5 bases. This chain's CDR3 is CSADSGSGTGELFF. DNA of the CDR3: TGCAGTGCCGATAGCGGGAGTGGAACCGGGGAGCTGTTTTTT.

On this clonotype: One end of the junction varies from germline; a read error may be responsible. V is TRBV7-8 and J is TRBJ2-1, with D hard to call. This CDR3 comprises 11 residues. In germline, CDR1 is SGHVS, CDR2 FQNEAQ. The CDR3 is CASSLYDEQLF. The CDR3 nucleotides are TGTGCCAGCAGCCTATATGATGAGCAGTTGTTC.

The chain couples TRBV15 to TRBJ1-1; maybe TRBD1 (5 bases). Germline CDR1 and CDR2: LNHNV and YYDKDF (reference sequence). V lost 6 bases and J lost 1, with 15 bases in between. The CDR3 consists of 15 residues. The CDR3 DNA reads TGTGCCACCAGTCCCGGGGGGGGAGGGAACACTGAAGCTTTCTTT. Its protein is CATSPGGGGNTEAFF. The full variable domain, in which reference TRBV15 and TRBJ1-1 provide the parts outside the CDR3, is DAMVIQNPRYQVTQFGKPVTLSCSQTLNHNVMYWYQQKSSQAPKLLFHYYDKDFNNEADTPDNFQSRRPNTSFCFLDIRSPGLGDTAMYLCATSPGGGGNTEAFFGQGTRLTVV.

The CDR3 sequence is CAWSGDGNSNQPQHF. The CDR3 DNA reads as TGTGCCTGGAGCGGGGACGGCAATAGCAATCAGCCCCAGCATTTT. This chain links TRBV30 with TRBJ1-5; possible D gene TRBD1, 5 bases. The germline V and J ends were trimmed by 3 bases and 0 bases, with 12 bases remaining between them. CDR3 size: 15 residues. Looked up from germline, CDR1 is GTSNPN and CDR2 is SVGIG (reference sequence).

The chain joins TRBV23-1 to TRBJ1-1; D gene uncertain. TRBV23-1 is an ORF, with its function uncertain. The CDR3 has 12 residues. V was trimmed by 3 bases and J by 7 bases, leaving 9 bases between them. The CDR3 reads CASSHRELEAFF. The CDR3 DNA reads as TGCGCCAGCAGTCATAGGGAGCTTGAAGCTTTCTTT.

This clonotype is a singleton in its sample. The gene calls are TRBV12-3 or TRBV12-4 and TRBJ2-1; TRBD1 matches at 7 bases. The CDR3 runs 15 residues. V lost 3 bases and J lost 7; bases outside the gene matches: 9. The CDR3 DNA sequence: TGTGCCAGCAGTTTCAGGAGACAGGGTGAAAATGAGCAGTTCTTC. Its translation: CASSFRRQGENEQFF.